This TCR beta chain came from a study of vaccination and CD4 T cells after COVID-19. In the study overall: In the convalescent cohort, there were six males and four females, two of them Hispanic. A median of approximately 96 days (range 35 to 161) separated diagnosis from post-COVID sampling.

MiXCR, run by TCRdb on the PCR reads, gives a single entry per CDR3 protein. The sample yields 26,000 or so distinct CDR3 sequences, 45% to 60% seen once. Time point denoted: late sampling 161 to 241 days after vaccination in a few convalescent patients. PCR tests turned positive between March and December 2020, before US Alpha, Beta and Delta variants. With V trimmed by 5 bases and J by 5 bases, 6 bases remained unmatched. Germline CDR1 is MNHEY and CDR2 is SMNVEV (reference sequence). There are 15 residues in the CDR3. This chain links TRBV27 with TRBJ2-7; 13 bases align to TRBD2. This specimen consisted of CD4+ T cells from blood, obtained about 7 months after SARS-CoV-2 vaccination. The sequence came from a human donor who had recovered from COVID-19. CDR3 in amino acids: CASSIGLAGAHEQYF. CDR3 nucleotide sequence: TGTGCCAGCAGTATTGGACTAGCGGGAGCCCACGAGCAGTACTTC.